This T cell receptor beta chain was recorded in a study of blood T cell repertoires in COVID-19. Study in general: Both acute and convalescent COVID-19 samples were obtained from the United States, Italy and Spain. PBMCs, B-cell-depleted T cells, or T cells provided the cDNA or gDNA that made up the material.

Repertoires were generated with immunoSEQ multiplex PCR, while TCRdb's copy carries only in-frame clones and drops some. The data contain 200,000 or so clones, roughly 85% of them singletons. The age range of participants was about 18 to 90 years, with residence in about two dozen US areas. Donors in Cohort 3 counted as recovered after two negative PCRs, clearance, or symptom resolution. The CDR3 consists of 13 residues. With 5 bases removed from V and 2 bases from J, the gap between germline ends came to 9 bases. Germline V gene data show CDR1 as MNHEY and CDR2 as SMNVEV (reference sequence). Material: PBMCs or T cells enriched from blood (not recorded which). This receptor was taken from a man younger than 40 who had recovered from COVID-19. V usage is TRBV27 and J usage is TRBJ1-1; tentatively, D is TRBD1 (5 bases). The CDR3 DNA follows: TGTGCCAGCAGTATTAGGACAAACACTGAAGCTTTCTTT. Translation gives CASSIRTNTEAFF.